The clone carrying this TCR beta chain occurred many times. The data are from a study of blood T cell repertoires in COVID-19. The table came from immunoSEQ multiplex PCR; TCRdb's copy has only in-frame clones and leaves some out. Among a few hundred thousand clones listed, roughly 85% were seen once. This clonotype was sampled from a woman in her fifties or sixties who had been exposed to COVID-19. Sequenced sample: PBMCs or T cells enriched from blood (not recorded which).

The CDR3 nucleotides are TGTGCCAGCAGCCCACTGACAGGGGGCCTCTATGGCTACACCTTC. Its translation is CASSPLTGGLYGYTF. V and J are TRBV5-6 and TRBJ1-2; TRBD1 agrees at 10 bases. This CDR3 is built from 15 residues. Losses at the gene ends were 4 bases for V and 4 bases for J; bases not matched to a gene: 7. Germline loops: CDR1 SGHDT, CDR2 YYEEEE.